This T cell receptor (beta chain) was recovered during a study of cytomegalovirus exposure and HLA in healthy donors. Study-wide points: Segments of the TCR beta V type were, in most cases, productive about 87% or about 30% of the time in an earlier analysis. As a later analysis showed, a missense DCLRE1C variant was linked to trimming of TCR beta V- and J-genes.

This CDR3 spans 16 amino acids. CDR1 SGHAT and CDR2 FQNNGV come from the germline V gene. V was clipped by 1 base and J by 0 bases, with 13 bases between them. Use of 60 Vbeta and 13 Jbeta primers characterized the PCR. Generated by immunoSEQ multiplex PCR, the TCRdb table keeps only in-frame clones and is missing some. This table has about 160,000 clones, around 80% appearing once. Concerning this clone: As yet, its antigen is unknown.

The origin of this receptor is a woman aged 18-29 years in good health and CMV-seronegative. Sequencing used PBMCs. The chain combines TRBV11-2 with TRBJ2-7, with D tentatively TRBD1 (5 bases). DNA of the CDR3: TGTGCCAGCAGCTTAGTCACGCAGGGCAACTCCTACGAGCAGTACTTC. This translates into CASSLVTQGNSYEQYF.